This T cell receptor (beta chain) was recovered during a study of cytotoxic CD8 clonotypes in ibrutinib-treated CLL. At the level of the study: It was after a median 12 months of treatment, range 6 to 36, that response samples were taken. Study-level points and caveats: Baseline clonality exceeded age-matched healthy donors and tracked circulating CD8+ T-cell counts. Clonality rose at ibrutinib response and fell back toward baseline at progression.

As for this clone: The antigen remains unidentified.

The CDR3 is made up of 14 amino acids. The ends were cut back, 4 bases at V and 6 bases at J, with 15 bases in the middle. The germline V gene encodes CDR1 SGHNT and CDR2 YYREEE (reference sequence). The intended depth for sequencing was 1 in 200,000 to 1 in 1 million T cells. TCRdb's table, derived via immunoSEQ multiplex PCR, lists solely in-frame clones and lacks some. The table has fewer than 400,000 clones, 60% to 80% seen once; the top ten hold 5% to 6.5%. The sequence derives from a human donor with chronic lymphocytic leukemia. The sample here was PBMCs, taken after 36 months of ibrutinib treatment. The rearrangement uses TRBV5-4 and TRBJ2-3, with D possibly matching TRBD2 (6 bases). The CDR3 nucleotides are TGTGCCAGCAGCCCCGGGACTTCCCGGGATACGCAGTATTTT. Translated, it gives CASSPGTSRDTQYF.